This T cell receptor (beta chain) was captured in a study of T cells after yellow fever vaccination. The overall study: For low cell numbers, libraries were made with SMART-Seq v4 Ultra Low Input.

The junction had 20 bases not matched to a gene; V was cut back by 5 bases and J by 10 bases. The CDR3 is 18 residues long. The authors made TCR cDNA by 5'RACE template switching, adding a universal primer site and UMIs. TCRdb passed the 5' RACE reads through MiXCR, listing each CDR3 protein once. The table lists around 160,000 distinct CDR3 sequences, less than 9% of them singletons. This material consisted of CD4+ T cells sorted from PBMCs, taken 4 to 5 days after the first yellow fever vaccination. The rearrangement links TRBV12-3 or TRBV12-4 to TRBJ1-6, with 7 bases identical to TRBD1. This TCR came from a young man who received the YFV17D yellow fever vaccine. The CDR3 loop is CASSQQGVGDSLQSPLHF. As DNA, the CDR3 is TGTGCCAGCAGTCAACAAGGGGTCGGGGACAGTTTGCAGTCACCCCTCCACTTT.